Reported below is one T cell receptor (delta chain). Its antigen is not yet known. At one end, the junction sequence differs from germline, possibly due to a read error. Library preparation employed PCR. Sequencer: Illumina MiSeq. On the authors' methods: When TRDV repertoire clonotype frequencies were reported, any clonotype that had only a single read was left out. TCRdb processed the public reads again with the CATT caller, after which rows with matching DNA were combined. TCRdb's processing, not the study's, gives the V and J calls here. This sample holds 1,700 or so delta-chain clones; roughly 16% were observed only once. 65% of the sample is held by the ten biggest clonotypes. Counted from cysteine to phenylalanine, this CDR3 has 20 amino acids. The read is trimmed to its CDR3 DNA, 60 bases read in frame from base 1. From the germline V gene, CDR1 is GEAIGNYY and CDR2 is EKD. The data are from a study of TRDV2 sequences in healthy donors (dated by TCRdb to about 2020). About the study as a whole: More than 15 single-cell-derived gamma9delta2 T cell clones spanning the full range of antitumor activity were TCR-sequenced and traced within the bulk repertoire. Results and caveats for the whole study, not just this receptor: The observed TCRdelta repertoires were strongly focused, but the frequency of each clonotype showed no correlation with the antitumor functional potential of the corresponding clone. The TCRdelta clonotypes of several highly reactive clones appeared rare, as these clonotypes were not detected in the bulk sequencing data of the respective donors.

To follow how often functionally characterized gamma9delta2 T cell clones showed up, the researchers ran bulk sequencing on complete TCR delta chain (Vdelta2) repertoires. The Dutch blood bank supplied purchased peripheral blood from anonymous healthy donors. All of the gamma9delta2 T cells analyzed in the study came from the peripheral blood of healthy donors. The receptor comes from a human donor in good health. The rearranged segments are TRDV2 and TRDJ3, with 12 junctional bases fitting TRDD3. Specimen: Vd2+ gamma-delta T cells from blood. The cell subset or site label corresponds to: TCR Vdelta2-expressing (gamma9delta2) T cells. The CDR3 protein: CACDPVVLGDTRGETRQMFF. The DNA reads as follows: TGTGCCTGTGACCCGGTTGTACTGGGGGATACCCGTGGGGAGACCCGACAGATGTTTTTC.